This TCR beta chain appears in the sequencing data of a study of PD-1 blockade in classical Hodgkin lymphoma. Study findings and constraints: Newly diagnosed patients had baseline TCR diversity that was reportedly lower than that of healthy donors.

TCRdb's copy holds only in-frame clones and misses some; the assay was immunoSEQ multiplex PCR. The sample has about 90,000 clones, about nine tenths seen once. The CDR3 is 16 amino acids. V lost 2 bases and J lost 4, with 17 bases in between. The germline CDR1 and CDR2 sequences are MGHDK and SYGVNS. About this clone itself: Antigen: not known.

Time point: cycle 4 day 1 (C4D1), after six to seven weeks of nivolumab. All patients experienced relapse after autologous stem cell transplantation, and brentuximab vedotin exposure was variable. The chain couples TRBV25-1 to TRBJ1-2; perhaps TRBD1 as D (6 bases). The clonotype was recovered from a human donor with classical Hodgkin lymphoma. The sample in question was peripheral blood mononuclear cells (PBMCs), obtained before the fourth cycle of nivolumab. CDR3 coding DNA: TGTGCCAGCAGTGAACTGTCGACAGGTACGGGCTATGGCTACACCTTC. This codes for CASSELSTGTGYGYTF.